The 15 T cell receptor beta chains in this list originate from one sample, sequenced in a study of a mutant IDH1 vaccine in newly diagnosed glioma. Time point specified: week 47, end of study. Topical imiquimod was applied with each vaccine dose, which held 300 ug of mutant IDH1 20-mer peptide. These TCRs' antigens remain unknown. Method: immunoSEQ multiplex PCR; TCRdb's copy keeps in-frame clones and lacks some. The table has about 34,000 clones, more than 75% seen once; the top ten hold approximately 12%. This specimen was PBMCs, taken from a glioma patient whose treatment included an IDH1 peptide vaccine. The receptors originated from a woman aged 25 to 45 with glioma.

The chain employs TRBV10-1 and TRBJ1-1; no definite D call. Germline V gene data show CDR1 as WNHNN and CDR2 as SYGVQD (reference sequence). There are 14 residues in the CDR3. Trimming shortened V by 2 bases and J by 2 bases, and 9 bases separated the two germline ends. The CDR3 DNA is TGCGCCAGCAGTGAGCCGGGCTCAAACACTGAAGCTTTCTTT. This sequence encodes CASSEPGSNTEAFF.

The gene calls are TRBV6-6 and TRBJ1-2; D is ambiguous. CDR1 is MNHNY and CDR2 is SVGAGI in the germline V gene (reference sequence). Between the trimmed V and J ends, which lost 8 bases and 4 bases, there was a span of 14 bases. The CDR3 runs to 13 residues. The CDR3 loop reads CASWTGLSYGYTF. DNA for the CDR3: TGTGCCAGCTGGACCGGGCTGAGCTATGGCTACACCTTC.

V usage is TRBV5-6 and J usage is TRBJ1-1, with 9 bases aligning to TRBD1. Losses at the gene ends were 4 bases for V and 4 bases for J; bases not matched to a gene: 8. CDR1 and CDR2 (germline): SGHDT, YYEEEE. This CDR3 spans 15 amino acids. CDR3: CASSGGTGRGTEAFF. The CDR3 DNA reads TGTGCCAGCAGCGGCGGGACAGGGAGGGGCACTGAAGCTTTCTTT.

This clone turned up a few times. This rearrangement joins TRBV7-9 to TRBJ1-6; 7 bases are shared with TRBD1. J gave up 3 bases and V 2 bases, and 7 bases lay outside the gene matches. Germline V lookup: CDR1 SEHNR, CDR2 FQNEAQ (reference sequence). CDR3 length: 17 residues. CDR3 nucleotides: TGTGCCAGCAGCTTAACGTTAGGGGGCGGCTATAATTCACCCCTCCACTTT. Protein sequence: CASSLTLGGGYNSPLHF. The complete variable domain, with remaining parts taken from reference TRBV7-9 and TRBJ1-6, reads DTGVSQNPRHKITKRGQNVTFRCDPISEHNRLYWYRQTLGQGPEFLTYFQNEAQLEKSRLLSDRFSAERPKGSFSTLEIQRTEQGDSAMYLCASSLTLGGGYNSPLHFGNGTRLTVT.

The chain employs TRBV5-1 and TRBJ2-3; D possibly corresponds to TRBD2 (5 bases). The CDR3 length is 15 residues. Trimming left V 0 bases short and J 3 bases short, with 11 bases between. The germline gives CDR1 SGHRS, CDR2 YFSETQ. The chain's CDR3 is CASSLGGSGTDTQYF. CDR3 coding DNA: TGCGCCAGCAGCTTGGGGGGTTCGGGAACAGATACGCAGTATTTT.

This chain connects TRBV7-8 to TRBJ2-7; D is possibly TRBD1 or TRBD2 (5 bases each). Germline V lookup: CDR1 SGHVS, CDR2 FQNEAQ. This CDR3 is 14 amino acids long. V was pared by 0 bases and J by 5 bases, with 11 bases between. CDR3 residues: CASSLAPGPHEQYF. The CDR3 DNA sequence: TGTGCCAGCAGCTTAGCCCCGGGACCCCACGAGCAGTACTTC.

The gene calls are TRBV2 and TRBJ2-5, with D perhaps matching TRBD2 (6 bases). Trimming stripped 3 bases from V and 0 bases from J, with 11 bases between. The germline gives CDR1 SNHLY, CDR2 FYNNEI. The CDR3 contains 15 residues. The CDR3 DNA sequence: TGTGCCAGCAGTGATCGGAGGGAATACCAAGAGACCCAGTACTTC. It is translated as CASSDRREYQETQYF.

This chain links TRBV5-1 with TRBJ1-3; no reliable D call. The germline V gene has CDR1 SGHRS and CDR2 YFSETQ. There are 15 residues in the CDR3. V was cut by 6 bases and J by 0 bases, with 13 bases left in between. The CDR3 is CASTLTPDSGNTIYF. CDR3 in DNA: TGCGCCAGCACCCTTACACCAGACTCTGGAAACACCATATATTTT.

This clone occurred once. The chain employs TRBV5-6 and TRBJ2-1; D gene uncertain. Trimming shortened V by 5 bases and J by 3 bases, and 6 bases separated the two germline ends. This CDR3 has 12 residues. Germline-derived CDR1 and CDR2 are SGHDT and YYEEEE. CDR3 DNA: TGTGCCAGCAGTCAAGTCTACAATGAGCAGTTCTTC. Its translation: CASSQVYNEQFF.

The chain uses TRBV5-1 and TRBJ2-5; 7 nucleotides agree with TRBD1. Germline V lookup: CDR1 SGHRS, CDR2 YFSETQ. CDR3 size: 13 residues. Losses at the gene ends were 3 bases for V and 3 bases for J; bases not matched to a gene: 2. The CDR3 here is CASSSGQKETQYF. The DNA of the CDR3 is TGCGCCAGCAGCTCGGGACAGAAAGAGACCCAGTACTTC.

This clone showed up just a few times. The chain's CDR3 is CASSPLTSRGRGGYTF. In DNA form, the CDR3 reads TGTGCCAGCTCACCACTCACTAGCAGGGGGCGCGGTGGCTACACCTTC. The chain is built from TRBV18 and TRBJ1-2, with 8 positions matching TRBD1. Germline values: CDR1 KGHSH, CDR2 LQKENI. This CDR3 has 16 residues. V dropped 1 base and J dropped 7; count of bases not matched to a gene: 11.

The chain couples TRBV9 to TRBJ2-5; D is possibly TRBD1 or TRBD2 (5 bases each). V was shortened by 0 bases and J by 1 base, with 7 bases between the two germline ends. Germline CDR1 SGDLS, CDR2 YYNGEE. This CDR3 has 14 residues. This CDR3 reads CASSVGGVQETQYF. The CDR3 coding sequence is TGTGCCAGCAGCGTAGGAGGGGTCCAAGAGACCCAGTACTTC.

The V call is TRBV5-1, the J call TRBJ2-7; D is unresolved. Germline V gives CDR1 SGHRS, CDR2 YFSETQ. The CDR3 covers 13 residues. V lost 0 bases to trimming and J lost 3 bases, with 7 bases between them. For the CDR3, the DNA is TGCGCCAGCAGCTTGGGGGCAGACTACGAGCAGTACTTC. Encoded protein: CASSLGADYEQYF.

The V gene is TRBV7-2, the J gene TRBJ2-7, with a tentative D call TRBD1 (6 bases). Trimming left V 3 bases short and J 11 bases short, with 14 bases between. CDR1 and CDR2 from the germline V gene are SGHTA and FQGNSA. The CDR3 is 12 amino acids. CDR3 protein: CASSFGQPNKYF. DNA of the CDR3: TGTGCCAGCAGCTTTGGACAGCCCAACAAGTACTTC.

This clone was detected only once. V is TRBV18 and J is TRBJ1-1; TRBD1 is a possible D gene (6 bases). CDR1 and CDR2 (germline): KGHSH, LQKENI. V was shortened by 4 bases and J by 3 bases, with 15 bases between the two germline ends. The CDR3 is 15 amino acids. CDR3 DNA: TGTGCCAGCTCACTCTACCTGGACAGCCACACTGAAGCTTTCTTT. Residues: CASSLYLDSHTEAFF.